These T cell receptor beta chains were read from a single sample in a study of T cell responses to AZD1222 COVID-19 vaccine. Using immunoSEQ multiplex PCR, the repertoire was profiled, and TCRdb retains in-frame clones only, with some absent. Of about 160,000 clones listed, 92% were seen once; the top ten hold about 4%. Here the sequenced sample was peripheral blood, taken on day 0 of MenACWY control vaccination. These receptor sequences come from an adult in good health. Both conserved end residues are part of each CDR3. Fields, in order: clone size, J gene, D gene, V gene, CDR3 DNA, CDR3 protein. D genes are given only for firm matches. Clone size appears in some rows only: once, few, many, or a class for an expanded clone.

abundance: .; j_gene: TRBJ2-2; d_gene: .; v_gene: TRBV6-4; CDR3nt: TGTGCCAGCAGTGACGTCGTCACCGGGGAGCTGTTTTTT; CDR3aa: CASSDVVTGELFF
abundance: once; j_gene: TRBJ1-1; d_gene: TRBD1; v_gene: TRBV20-1; CDR3nt: TGCAGTGCTAGTGATTCGGGACAGGGGAACACTGAAGCTTTCTTT; CDR3aa: CSASDSGQGNTEAFF
abundance: once; j_gene: TRBJ2-7; d_gene: .; v_gene: TRBV27; CDR3nt: TGTGCCAGCAGGGGACTCCTAGGGGGGTACGAGCAGTACTTC; CDR3aa: CASRGLLGGYEQYF
abundance: .; j_gene: TRBJ2-3; d_gene: .; v_gene: TRBV28; CDR3nt: TGTGCCAGCAGTTCGGACACCGATGGGGCAGATACGCAGTATTTT; CDR3aa: CASSSDTDGADTQYF
abundance: .; j_gene: TRBJ2-1; d_gene: .; v_gene: TRBV6-2/TRBV6-3; CDR3nt: TGTGCCAGCAGTCCGTCCAGGGACCTGTTCTTC; CDR3aa: CASSPSRDLFF
abundance: .; j_gene: TRBJ2-4; d_gene: .; v_gene: TRBV7-9; CDR3nt: TGTGCCAGCAGCGTCGGGACTCCCAAAAACATTCAGTACTTC; CDR3aa: CASSVGTPKNIQYF
abundance: .; j_gene: TRBJ2-3; d_gene: TRBD2; v_gene: TRBV18; CDR3nt: TGTGCCAGCTCACTCGGACTAGCGGGAGAGGGCACGCAGTATTTT; CDR3aa: CASSLGLAGEGTQYF
abundance: .; j_gene: TRBJ2-5; d_gene: .; v_gene: TRBV28; CDR3nt: TGTGCCAGCAGTTTGGAAAGCGAGACCCAGTACTTC; CDR3aa: CASSLESETQYF
abundance: .; j_gene: TRBJ1-2; d_gene: .; v_gene: TRBV5-1; CDR3nt: TGCGCCAGCAGCTCCCGGGCCACAGGGATGGGTGGCTACACCTTC; CDR3aa: CASSSRATGMGGYTF
abundance: .; j_gene: TRBJ2-3; d_gene: .; v_gene: TRBV7-2; CDR3nt: TGTGCCAGCAGCTTAGGTGGCCGTGAGGGAGATACGCAGTATTTT; CDR3aa: CASSLGGREGDTQYF
abundance: .; j_gene: TRBJ2-5; d_gene: .; v_gene: TRBV28; CDR3nt: TGTGCCACCAACACCGCCGGCCAGAAGCAAGAGACCCAGTACTTC; CDR3aa: CATNTAGQKQETQYF
abundance: .; j_gene: TRBJ2-6; d_gene: TRBD2; v_gene: TRBV10-2; CDR3nt: TGCGCCAGCAGTGAGTCGGGGCTAGCGGGCAGCTCTGGGGCCAACGTCCTGACTTTC; CDR3aa: CASSESGLAGSSGANVLTF
abundance: .; j_gene: TRBJ2-3; d_gene: .; v_gene: TRBV12-3/TRBV12-4; CDR3nt: TGTGCCAGCAGCCACACACGCACAGATACGCAGTATTTT; CDR3aa: CASSHTRTDTQYF
abundance: .; j_gene: TRBJ2-2; d_gene: TRBD2; v_gene: TRBV19; CDR3nt: TGTGCCAGTAGTATCTGGCGGGAGGGCCGAAACACCGGGGAGCTGTTTTTT; CDR3aa: CASSIWREGRNTGELFF
abundance: .; j_gene: TRBJ2-1; d_gene: .; v_gene: TRBV15; CDR3nt: TGTGCCACCAGCAGAGCTAGCGTCGCTGAGCAGTTCTTC; CDR3aa: CATSRASVAEQFF
abundance: .; j_gene: TRBJ2-3; d_gene: .; v_gene: TRBV27; CDR3nt: TGTGCCAGCAGCCGCGACAGGCCCGCAGATACGCAGTATTTT; CDR3aa: CASSRDRPADTQYF
abundance: .; j_gene: TRBJ1-4; d_gene: TRBD1; v_gene: TRBV30; CDR3nt: TGTGCCTGGGCCACAGGGGCAGATGAAAAACTGTTTTTT; CDR3aa: CAWATGADEKLFF
abundance: .; j_gene: TRBJ2-7; d_gene: TRBD2; v_gene: TRBV7-6; CDR3nt: TGTGCCAGCAGCTTCGGACTAGCGGGAGGATATTACGAGCAGTACTTC; CDR3aa: CASSFGLAGGYYEQYF
abundance: .; j_gene: TRBJ1-2; d_gene: TRBD1; v_gene: TRBV5-1; CDR3nt: TGCGCCAGCAGTCCTATATCCGGGACAGAGAATGGCTACACCTTC; CDR3aa: CASSPISGTENGYTF
abundance: .; j_gene: TRBJ1-1; d_gene: .; v_gene: TRBV28; CDR3nt: TGTGCCAGCAGTTTGGTGGGGGGCGCGTCCACTGAAGCTTTCTTT; CDR3aa: CASSLVGGASTEAFF
abundance: .; j_gene: TRBJ1-4; d_gene: .; v_gene: TRBV28; CDR3nt: TGTGCCAGCAGTTTAGGCTTTATTAATGAAAAACTGTTTTTT; CDR3aa: CASSLGFINEKLFF
abundance: .; j_gene: TRBJ2-7; d_gene: TRBD1; v_gene: TRBV11-2; CDR3nt: TGTGCCAGCAGCCTGGACAGGGGGCGGTACGAGCAGTACTTC; CDR3aa: CASSLDRGRYEQYF
abundance: .; j_gene: TRBJ1-5; d_gene: .; v_gene: TRBV27; CDR3nt: TGTGCCAGCAGTCGTCAGGGAGACAATCAGCCCCAGCATTTT; CDR3aa: CASSRQGDNQPQHF
abundance: .; j_gene: TRBJ2-7; d_gene: .; v_gene: TRBV7-8; CDR3nt: TGTGCCAGCAGCTTATTCGGGTCGAGAAGCTACGAGCAGTACTTC; CDR3aa: CASSLFGSRSYEQYF
abundance: .; j_gene: TRBJ2-3; d_gene: .; v_gene: TRBV6-2/TRBV6-3; CDR3nt: TGTGCCAGCAGTTACGCCCCGGGGTGGGCAGATACGCAGTATTTT; CDR3aa: CASSYAPGWADTQYF
abundance: .; j_gene: TRBJ1-2; d_gene: TRBD1; v_gene: TRBV29-1; CDR3nt: TGCAGCGTTTCGACAGGGTCGGTGTATGGCTACACCTTC; CDR3aa: CSVSTGSVYGYTF
abundance: few; j_gene: TRBJ2-1; d_gene: .; v_gene: TRBV5-6; CDR3nt: TGTGCCAGCAGCTTGGACAGGACCGAGCAGTTCTTC; CDR3aa: CASSLDRTEQFF
abundance: .; j_gene: TRBJ1-5; d_gene: .; v_gene: TRBV5-6; CDR3nt: TGTGCCAGCAGCCGCATCAATCAGCCCCAGCATTTT; CDR3aa: CASSRINQPQHF
abundance: .; j_gene: TRBJ2-3; d_gene: .; v_gene: TRBV20-1; CDR3nt: TGCAGTGTCGGGGGTACAGATACGCAGTATTTT; CDR3aa: CSVGGTDTQYF
abundance: .; j_gene: TRBJ1-5; d_gene: .; v_gene: TRBV3-1/TRBV3-2; CDR3nt: TGTGCCAGCAGCCAAGGACTTCAGCCCCAGCATTTT; CDR3aa: CASSQGLQPQHF
abundance: once; j_gene: TRBJ2-5; d_gene: .; v_gene: TRBV5-6; CDR3nt: TGTGCCAGCAGCTTCTACGACAGAGTCCAAGAGACCCAGTACTTC; CDR3aa: CASSFYDRVQETQYF
abundance: .; j_gene: TRBJ1-3; d_gene: TRBD1; v_gene: TRBV19; CDR3nt: TGTGCCAGTGACAGGGGGCATTCGTTTGGAAACACCATATATTTT; CDR3aa: CASDRGHSFGNTIYF
abundance: .; j_gene: TRBJ1-1; d_gene: TRBD1; v_gene: TRBV11-2; CDR3nt: TGTGCCAGCAGCCCCGATGGGGACAGCTCCTACACTGAAGCTTTCTTT; CDR3aa: CASSPDGDSSYTEAFF
abundance: .; j_gene: TRBJ2-3; d_gene: TRBD2; v_gene: TRBV12-3/TRBV12-4; CDR3nt: TGTGCCAGCAGTCCCCTCGGGGGGGATACGCAGTATTTT; CDR3aa: CASSPLGGDTQYF
abundance: .; j_gene: TRBJ2-7; d_gene: TRBD1; v_gene: TRBV18; CDR3nt: TGTGCCAGCTCACCAGCCGGGACAGGGGGGGGCGAGCAGTACTTC; CDR3aa: CASSPAGTGGGEQYF
abundance: .; j_gene: TRBJ1-2; d_gene: .; v_gene: TRBV7-2; CDR3nt: TGTGCCAGCAGCTTAGACCCTGGGTTCGGGGGCTACACCTTC; CDR3aa: CASSLDPGFGGYTF
abundance: .; j_gene: TRBJ1-2; d_gene: .; v_gene: TRBV6-2/TRBV6-3; CDR3nt: TGTGCCAGCAGTTATGGGGGGCACGACTATGGCTACACCTTC; CDR3aa: CASSYGGHDYGYTF
abundance: .; j_gene: TRBJ1-1; d_gene: TRBD1; v_gene: TRBV19; CDR3nt: TGTGCCAGTAGTCGGACAGGACTGAACACTGAAGCTTTCTTT; CDR3aa: CASSRTGLNTEAFF
abundance: .; j_gene: TRBJ2-5; d_gene: .; v_gene: TRBV24-1; CDR3nt: TGTGCCACCAGATTAGGGTTAGGTCTGGGCCAGTACTTC; CDR3aa: CATRLGLGLGQYF
abundance: .; j_gene: TRBJ2-3; d_gene: .; v_gene: TRBV7-9; CDR3nt: TGTGCCAGCACAGGGACACCGCGGGATACGCAGTATTTT; CDR3aa: CASTGTPRDTQYF
abundance: .; j_gene: TRBJ2-5; d_gene: .; v_gene: TRBV3-1/TRBV3-2; CDR3nt: TGTGCCAGCGGGTTCCGGGACTTTCTCTACTTC; CDR3aa: CASGFRDFLYF
abundance: once; j_gene: TRBJ2-7; d_gene: TRBD2; v_gene: TRBV27; CDR3nt: TGTGCCAGCAGTTTAGCGGGAGCGATTTCGGAGCAGTACTTC; CDR3aa: CASSLAGAISEQYF
abundance: .; j_gene: TRBJ2-1; d_gene: .; v_gene: TRBV27; CDR3nt: TGTGCCAGCAGTTTGGTCGGCAATGAGCAGTTCTTC; CDR3aa: CASSLVGNEQFF
abundance: .; j_gene: TRBJ2-5; d_gene: .; v_gene: TRBV6-5; CDR3nt: TGTGCCAGCGATAAGGGGTGGGGAGAGACCCAGTACTTC; CDR3aa: CASDKGWGETQYF
abundance: .; j_gene: TRBJ1-6; d_gene: TRBD1; v_gene: TRBV18; CDR3nt: TGTGCCAGCTCAGTATCGATGACAGGGGCAAATTCACCCCTCCACTTT; CDR3aa: CASSVSMTGANSPLHF